This TCR beta chain was identified during a study of neoadjuvant nivolumab and ipilimumab in lung cancer. Clones were sequenced by immunoSEQ multiplex PCR, and TCRdb holds only the in-frame ones, with some missing. The sample lists roughly 8,700 clones, 60% to 85% seen once, with roughly 3.2% in the top ten. As for this clone: Its specificity is unknown.

Findings and caveats of the study: Only two of four nivolumab-treated tumors gained richness and clonality by surgery.

This material consisted of tumor tissue, taken after neoadjuvant nivolumab, alone or with ipilimumab, at or shortly before surgery. This receptor was identified in an adult with non-small cell lung cancer.

The CDR3 DNA reads as TGTGCCAGCAGCGGACAGGGCGGCTACAATGAGCAGTTCTTC. It yields the protein CASSGQGGYNEQFF. The chain carries TRBV6-6 and TRBJ2-1, with TRBD1 identical over 8 bases. CDR1 MNHNY and CDR2 SVGAGI come from the germline V gene (reference sequence). J was trimmed by 3 bases and V by 6 bases; bases with no gene match: 4. This CDR3 is 14 amino acids long.